This T cell receptor (beta chain) was identified during a study of somatic mutations in cytotoxic T cells in rheumatoid arthritis. Sequencing used immunoSEQ multiplex PCR; TCRdb keeps in-frame clones, though not all of them. The table records 15,000 to 20,000 clones, about four fifths of them present only once. V shed 3 bases and J shed 0 bases, with 11 bases lying between them. The CDR3 consists of 15 residues. Germline values: CDR1 LGHNA, CDR2 YNFKEQ. This TCR was recovered from a woman between 45 and 60 years old with rheumatoid arthritis. The material sequenced was CD8+ T cells sorted from blood. The rearrangement joins TRBV4-2 to TRBJ1-1; D uncertain. The CDR3 nucleotides read TGTGCCAGCAGCCAGGACCTAAGGGTGAACACTGAAGCTTTCTTT. Amino acids: CASSQDLRVNTEAFF.